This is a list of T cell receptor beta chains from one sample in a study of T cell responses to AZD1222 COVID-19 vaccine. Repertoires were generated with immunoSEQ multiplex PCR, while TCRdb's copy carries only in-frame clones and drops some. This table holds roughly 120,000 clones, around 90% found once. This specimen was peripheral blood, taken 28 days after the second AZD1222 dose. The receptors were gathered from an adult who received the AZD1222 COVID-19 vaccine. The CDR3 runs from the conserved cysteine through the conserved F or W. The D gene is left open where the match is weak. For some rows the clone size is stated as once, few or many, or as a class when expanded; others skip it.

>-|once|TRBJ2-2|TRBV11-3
CASSFGRTGHGELFF
TGTGCCAGCAGCTTCGGGCGTACAGGGCACGGGGAGCTGTTTTTT
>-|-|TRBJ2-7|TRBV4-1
CASSQDLVFRLHF
TGCGCCAGCAGCCAAGATCTTGTGTTCCGTCTGCACTTC
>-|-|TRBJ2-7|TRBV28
CASSPPGRRLYEQYF
TGTGCCAGCAGTCCCCCCGGGCGCCGTCTCTACGAGCAGTACTTC
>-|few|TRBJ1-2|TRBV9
CASSVVQGKGDYGYTF
TGTGCCAGCAGCGTAGTACAGGGAAAGGGGGACTATGGCTACACCTTC
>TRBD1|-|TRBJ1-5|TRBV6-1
CASSEGTGRNQPQHF
TGTGCCAGCAGCGAAGGGACAGGGAGGAATCAGCCCCAGCATTTT
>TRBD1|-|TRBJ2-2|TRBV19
CASSKTGGEPNTGELFF
TGTGCCAGTAGTAAGACAGGGGGCGAACCGAACACCGGGGAGCTGTTTTTT
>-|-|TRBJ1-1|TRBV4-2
CASSQGLGAQGTEAFF
TGTGCCAGCAGCCAAGGTCTTGGGGCCCAGGGAACTGAAGCTTTCTTT
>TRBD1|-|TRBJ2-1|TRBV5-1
CASSYDPGTAYNEQFF
TGCGCCAGCAGCTACGACCCCGGGACAGCTTACAATGAGCAGTTCTTC
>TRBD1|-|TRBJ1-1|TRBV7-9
CASSLGDRQMNTEAFF
TGTGCCAGCAGCTTAGGGGACAGACAAATGAACACTGAAGCTTTCTTT
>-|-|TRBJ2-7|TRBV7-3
CASSLQAGGPYEQYF
TGTGCCAGCAGCTTACAGGCAGGGGGGCCCTACGAGCAGTACTTC
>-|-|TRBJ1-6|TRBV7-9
CASSPHNHLGSPLHF
TGTGCCAGCAGCCCACACAACCACCTTGGCTCACCCCTCCACTTT
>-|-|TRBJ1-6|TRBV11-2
CASSRDVLNSPLHF
TGTGCCAGCAGCAGGGACGTTTTGAATTCACCCCTCCACTTT
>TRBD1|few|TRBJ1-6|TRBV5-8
CASSFGTGDSPLHF
TGTGCCAGCAGCTTCGGGACAGGGGATTCACCCCTCCACTTT
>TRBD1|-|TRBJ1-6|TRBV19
CASRQTGGAFHSPLHF
TGTGCCAGTAGACAAACAGGGGGCGCTTTCCATTCACCCCTCCACTTT
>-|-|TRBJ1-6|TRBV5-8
CASSPRLSSYNSPLHF
TGTGCCAGCAGCCCACGACTCAGCTCCTATAATTCACCCCTCCACTTT
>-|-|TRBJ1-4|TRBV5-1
CASSLAPGPYEAF
TGCGCCAGCAGCTTGGCACCGGGACCTTATGAGGCTTTT
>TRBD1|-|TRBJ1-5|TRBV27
CASSLRGPQPQHF
TGTGCCAGCAGTCTTAGGGGGCCTCAGCCCCAGCATTTT
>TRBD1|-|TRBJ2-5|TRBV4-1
CASSQDGTGGGETQYF
TGCGCCAGCAGCCAAGATGGTACAGGGGGCGGAGAGACCCAGTACTTC
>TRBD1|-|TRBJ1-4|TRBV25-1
CASSDPAGQSNEKLFF
TGTGCCAGCAGTGACCCCGCGGGACAGTCTAATGAAAAACTGTTTTTT
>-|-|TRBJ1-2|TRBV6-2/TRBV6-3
CASSYSASYGYTF
TGTGCCAGCAGTTACTCGGCGAGCTATGGCTACACCTTC
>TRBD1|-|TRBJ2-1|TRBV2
CASSAMKGQGINEQFF
TGTGCCAGCAGTGCAATGAAGGGACAGGGGATCAATGAGCAGTTCTTC
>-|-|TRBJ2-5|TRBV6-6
CASNRGMLETQYF
TGTGCCAGCAACCGGGGGATGTTGGAGACCCAGTACTTC
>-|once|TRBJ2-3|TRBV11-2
CASSLVAGSSTDTQYF
TGTGCCAGCAGCTTAGTGGCGGGGTCTAGCACAGATACGCAGTATTTT
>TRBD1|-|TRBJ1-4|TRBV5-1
CASSLGDRVYEKLFF
TGCGCCAGCAGCTTGGGAGACAGGGTCTATGAAAAACTGTTTTTT
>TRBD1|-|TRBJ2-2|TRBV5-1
CASRRGQGNTGELFF
TGCGCATCCAGAAGGGGACAGGGGAACACCGGGGAGCTGTTTTTT
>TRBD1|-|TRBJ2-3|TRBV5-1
CASSFPGTGSTQYF
TGCGCCAGCAGCTTTCCCGGGACAGGGTCTACGCAGTATTTT
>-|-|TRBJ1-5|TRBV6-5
CASRRDEHQPQHF
TGTGCCAGCAGAAGGGATGAACATCAACCCCAGCATTTT
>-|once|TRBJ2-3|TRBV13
CASAERDSQTSTDTQYF
TGTGCCAGCGCCGAACGAGACAGCCAGACTAGCACAGATACGCAGTATTTT
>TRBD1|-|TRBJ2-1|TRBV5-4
CASSRNRGRDNEQFF
TGTGCCAGCAGCCGAAACAGGGGCCGAGACAATGAGCAGTTCTTC
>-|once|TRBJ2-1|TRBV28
CASSFAGSEQFF
TGTGCCAGCAGTTTTGCAGGGTCTGAGCAGTTCTTC
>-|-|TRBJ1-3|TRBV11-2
CASSLGSNSGNTIYF
TGTGCCAGCAGCTTAGGGAGCAACTCTGGAAACACCATATATTTT
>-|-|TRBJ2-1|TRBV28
CASSFRLEGYEQFF
TGTGCCAGCAGTTTTCGGTTGGAGGGCTATGAGCAGTTCTTC
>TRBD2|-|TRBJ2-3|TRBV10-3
CAISGSGVTDTQYF
TGTGCCATCTCAGGTAGCGGGGTAACAGATACGCAGTATTTT
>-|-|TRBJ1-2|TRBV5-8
CASSPGHYGYTF
TGTGCCAGCAGCCCGGGACATTATGGCTACACCTTC
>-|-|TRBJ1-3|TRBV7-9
CASSSRTLTAGNTIYF
TGTGCCAGCAGCTCGCGGACACTTACTGCTGGAAACACCATATATTTT
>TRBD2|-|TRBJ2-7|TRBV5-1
CASSLAQGLYEQYF
TGCGCCAGCAGCTTGGCTCAGGGACTATACGAGCAGTACTTC
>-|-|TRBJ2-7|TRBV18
CASSPTKDNEQYF
TGTGCCAGCTCACCGACTAAGGACAACGAGCAGTACTTC
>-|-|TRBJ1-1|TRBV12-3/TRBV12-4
CASSSRNTEAFF
TGTGCCAGCAGTTCGAGGAACACTGAAGCTTTCTTT
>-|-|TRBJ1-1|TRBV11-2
CASSPNTEAFF
TGTGCCAGCAGCCCGAACACTGAAGCTTTCTTT
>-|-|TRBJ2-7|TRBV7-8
CASSPRSAGGSLGQYF
TGTGCCAGCAGCCCAAGATCTGCAGGGGGGAGCCTCGGGCAGTACTTC
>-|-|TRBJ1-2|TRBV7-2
CASSRQTQGIYGYTF
TGTGCCAGCAGCCGCCAAACTCAGGGCATCTATGGCTACACCTTC
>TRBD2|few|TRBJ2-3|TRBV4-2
CASSLQRERTDTQYF
TGTGCCAGCAGCCTTCAGCGGGAGCGCACAGATACGCAGTATTTT
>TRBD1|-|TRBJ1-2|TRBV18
CASSPDREIGYTF
TGTGCCAGCTCACCGGACAGGGAGATTGGCTACACCTTC
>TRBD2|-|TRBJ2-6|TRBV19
CASGRGSGANVLTF
TGTGCCAGTGGGAGGGGCTCAGGGGCCAACGTCCTGACTTTC
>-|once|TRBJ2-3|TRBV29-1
CSVDKGLNTDTQYF
TGCAGCGTTGATAAGGGACTGAACACAGATACGCAGTATTTT
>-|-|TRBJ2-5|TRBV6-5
CASTPSAETQYF
TGTGCCAGCACTCCTTCAGCGGAGACCCAGTACTTC
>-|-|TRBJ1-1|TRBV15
CATSRDPGDEAFF
TGTGCCACCAGCAGAGATCCAGGAGATGAAGCTTTCTTT
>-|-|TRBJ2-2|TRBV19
CASSTDGGIGELFF
TGTGCCAGTAGTACCGATGGGGGAATCGGGGAGCTGTTTTTT
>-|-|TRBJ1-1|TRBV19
CASSNTINTEAFF
TGTGCCAGTAGTAACACGATTAACACTGAAGCTTTCTTT
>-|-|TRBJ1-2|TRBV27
CASSPRRGGRGYTF
TGTGCCAGCAGCCCACGGCGGGGGGGGCGCGGCTACACCTTC
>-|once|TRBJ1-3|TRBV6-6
CASRIIGAAGNTIYF
TGTGCCAGCAGGATCATCGGGGCGGCTGGAAACACCATATATTTT
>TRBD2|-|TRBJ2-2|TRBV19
CASSKLAGGQNTGELFF
TGTGCCAGTAGTAAACTAGCGGGGGGCCAGAACACCGGGGAGCTGTTTTTT
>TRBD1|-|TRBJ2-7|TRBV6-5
CASRTPQGTHEQYF
TGTGCCAGCAGAACGCCACAGGGGACCCACGAGCAGTACTTC
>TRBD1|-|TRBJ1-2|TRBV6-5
CASSYSRTGGGYGYTF
TGTGCCAGCAGTTACTCAAGGACAGGCGGGGGGTATGGCTACACCTTC
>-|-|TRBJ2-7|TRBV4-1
CASSQERSFNEQYF
TGCGCCAGCAGCCAAGAGCGGAGTTTCAACGAGCAGTACTTC